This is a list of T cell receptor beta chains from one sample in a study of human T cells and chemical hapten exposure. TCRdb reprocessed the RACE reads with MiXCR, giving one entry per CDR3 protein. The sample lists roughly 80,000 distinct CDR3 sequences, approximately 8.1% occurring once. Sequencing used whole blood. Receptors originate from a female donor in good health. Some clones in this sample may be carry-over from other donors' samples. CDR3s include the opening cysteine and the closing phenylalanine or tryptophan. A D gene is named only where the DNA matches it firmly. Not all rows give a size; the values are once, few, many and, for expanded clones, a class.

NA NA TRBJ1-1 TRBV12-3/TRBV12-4 CASSFLTEAFF TGTGCCAGCAGTTTCTTGACTGAAGCTTTCTTT
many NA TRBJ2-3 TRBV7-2 CASSLVLGTDTQYF TGTGCCAGCAGCTTAGTACTCGGCACAGATACGCAGTATTTT
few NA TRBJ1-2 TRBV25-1 CASSSVGRVYGYTF TGTGCCAGCAGTTCGGTGGGCAGGGTCTATGGCTACACCTTC
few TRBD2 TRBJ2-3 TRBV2 CASSEESSGGTDTQYF TGTGCCAGCAGTGAAGAGTCTAGCGGGGGCACAGATACGCAGTATTTT
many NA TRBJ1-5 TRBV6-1 CASHPRNSNQPQHF TGTGCCAGCCACCCCAGGAATAGCAATCAGCCCCAGCATTTT
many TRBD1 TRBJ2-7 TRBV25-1 CASSGTGGPYEQYF TGTGCCAGCAGTGGCACAGGGGGCCCGTACGAGCAGTACTTC
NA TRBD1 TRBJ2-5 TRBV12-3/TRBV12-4 CASSPGTGGSKETQYF TGTGCCAGCAGTCCCGGGACAGGGGGATCGAAAGAGACCCAGTACTTC
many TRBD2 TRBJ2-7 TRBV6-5 CASSYSTSGGYEQYF TGTGCCAGCAGTTACTCAACTAGCGGGGGCTACGAGCAGTACTTC
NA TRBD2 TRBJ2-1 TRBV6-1 CASRGQVAGGYNEQFF TGTGCCAGCAGGGGACAAGTAGCGGGGGGTTACAATGAGCAGTTCTTC
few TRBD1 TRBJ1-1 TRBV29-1 CSGHGTGRGSTEAFF TGCAGCGGTCACGGGACAGGGCGGGGGAGCACTGAAGCTTTCTTT